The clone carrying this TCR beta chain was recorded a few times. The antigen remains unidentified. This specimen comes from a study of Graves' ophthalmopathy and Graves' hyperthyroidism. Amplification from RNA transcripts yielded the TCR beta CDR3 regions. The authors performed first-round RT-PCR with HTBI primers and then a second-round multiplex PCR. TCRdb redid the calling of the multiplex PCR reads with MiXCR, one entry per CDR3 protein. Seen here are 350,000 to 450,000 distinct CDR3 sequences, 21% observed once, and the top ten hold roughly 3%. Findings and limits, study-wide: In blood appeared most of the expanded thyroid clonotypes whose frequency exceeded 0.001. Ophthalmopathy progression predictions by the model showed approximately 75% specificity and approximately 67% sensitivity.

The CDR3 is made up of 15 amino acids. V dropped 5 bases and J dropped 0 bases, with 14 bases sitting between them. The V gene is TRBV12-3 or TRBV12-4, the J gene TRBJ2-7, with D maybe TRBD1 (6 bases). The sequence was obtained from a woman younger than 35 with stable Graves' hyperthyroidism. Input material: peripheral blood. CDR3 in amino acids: CASSQWDTYSYEQYF. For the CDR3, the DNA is TGTGCCAGCAGTCAGTGGGACACATACTCCTACGAGCAGTACTTC.